Each of the 22 T cell receptor beta chains below was sequenced from the same sample in a study of T cells in Graves' hyperthyroidism and ophthalmopathy. The source material, RNA transcripts, was used to amplify TCR beta CDR3 regions. Initially, a first-round RT-PCR of the TCR CDR3 employed the HTBI primer set. TCRdb ran MiXCR on the multiplex PCR reads and lists one entry per CDR3 protein. The table records approximately 600,000 distinct CDR3 sequences, approximately 14% of them present only once. Specimen: blood. Every receptor here comes from a woman aged 40 to 50 with Graves' ophthalmopathy.

This clonotype was detected only a few times. The CDR3, as DNA: TGCAGTGCAAGGGGGGGCCGGGACGGGCCCTTGGGCGAGCAGTACTTC. It specifies CSARGGRDGPLGEQYF. V usage is TRBV20-1 and J usage is TRBJ2-7, with D possibly TRBD2 on 7 matching bases. V dropped 6 bases and J dropped 6 bases, with 27 bases sitting between them. This CDR3 comprises 16 residues. Germline values: CDR1 DFQATT, CDR2 SNEGSKA (reference sequence).

The chain is built from TRBV6-2 or TRBV6-3 and TRBJ2-3; 11 bases agree with TRBD2. CDR3 length: 18 residues. Trimming took 6 bases from V and 0 from J; bases not matched to a gene: 11. CDR1 is MNHEY, CDR2 SVGEGT, per germline. CDR3 DNA: TGTGCCAGCAGACCACCACCGGGACTAGCGGCTAGCACAGATACGCAGTATTTT. It translates to CASRPPPGLAASTDTQYF.

The chain is built from TRBV27 and TRBJ1-2, with D tentatively TRBD1 (5 bases). The CDR3 has 17 amino acids. Germline-derived CDR1 and CDR2 are MNHEY and SMNVEV (reference sequence). V shed 7 bases and J shed 3 bases, with 24 bases lying between them. The CDR3 loop is CASTPLGVGEGDYGYTF. In DNA form, the CDR3 reads TGTGCCAGCACCCCCCTAGGCGTGGGGGAGGGAGACTATGGCTACACCTTC.

This clonotype was seen many times. This chain joins TRBV28 and TRBJ2-7, with D possibly being TRBD1 or TRBD2 (5 bases each). The CDR3 spans 17 residues. Germline V lookup: CDR1 MDHEN, CDR2 SYDVKM. Deletions cut 4 bases from V and 3 bases from J, with 22 bases between. The CDR3 region has the DNA TGTGCCAGCAGTTCGAGGGGATTCTACCTAACACACTACGAGCAGTACTTC. Its translation is CASSSRGFYLTHYEQYF.

There are many counts of this clonotype. The rearrangement joins TRBV12-5 to TRBJ2-2, with TRBD2 matching over 8 bases. V lost 4 bases to trimming and J lost 4 bases; unmatched junction nucleotides: 5. This CDR3 has 15 amino acids. Germline CDR1 and CDR2: LGHNT and FRNRAP. DNA for the CDR3: TGTGCTAGTGGTTCCACCAGCGGGGGCACCGGGGAGCTGTTTTTT. Its protein product is CASGSTSGGTGELFF. The full variable domain, completed using reference TRBV12-5 and TRBJ2-2, is DARVTQTPRHKVTEMGQEVTMRCQPILGHNTVFWYRQTMMQGLELLAYFRNRAPLDDSGMPKDRFSAEMPDATLATLKIQPSEPRDSAVYFCASGSTSGGTGELFFGEGSRLTVL.

This clonotype turned up a few times. Being one base from a much bigger clone, this may be a read error. The rearrangement uses TRBV24-1 and TRBJ1-1; 9 bases line up with TRBD1. Germline V gene lookup returns CDR1 KGHDR and CDR2 SFDVKD. The CDR3 consists of 18 residues. Trimming took 6 bases from V and 0 from J; bases not matched to a gene: 13. CDR3 bases: TGTGCCACCAGTTTCAAGAGCCAGACAGGGGGGATGAACACTGAAGCTTTCTTT. This gives the protein CATSFKSQTGGMNTEAFF.

This clonotype has ten or more counts. The J gene is TRBJ1-5, the V gene TRBV27, with TRBD1 matching over 7 bases. The J segment lost 7 bases and the V segment lost 5 bases, leaving 8 bases of the junction unmatched. The CDR3 is made up of 14 amino acids. The V gene's germline CDR1 is MNHEY and CDR2 SMNVEV (reference sequence). This CDR3 is CASSPGTGEQPQHF. The CDR3 DNA sequence: TGTGCCAGCAGTCCGGGAACAGGGGAACAGCCCCAGCATTTT.

Many counts were recorded for this clonotype. The V call is TRBV2, the J call TRBJ1-1, with D possibly TRBD1 on 6 matching bases. Trimming shortened V by 4 bases and J by 1 base, and 19 bases separated the two germline ends. Germline CDR1 reads SNHLY; CDR2 reads FYNNEI. The CDR3 is 17 amino acids. The CDR3 DNA is TGTGCCAGCAGTGGCCCCTCCTGGGACACAGCGAACACTGAAGCTTTCTTT. It codes for CASSGPSWDTANTEAFF.

This clonotype was recorded many times. V and J are TRBV7-2 and TRBJ2-7, with D hard to call. Per germline, CDR1 SGHTA and CDR2 FQGNSA. The CDR3 is made up of 12 amino acids. V was clipped by 2 bases and J by 4 bases, with 6 bases between them. CDR3 sequence reads: CASSLSYYEQYF. The CDR3 nucleotides are TGTGCCAGCAGCTTATCCTATTACGAGCAGTACTTC. Full variable domain (rest looked up from reference TRBV7-2 and TRBJ2-7): GAGVSQSPSNKVTEKGKDVELRCDPISGHTALYWYRQSLGQGLEFLIYFQGNSAPDKSGLPSDRFSAERTGGSVSTLTIQRTQQEDSAVYLCASSLSYYEQYFGPGTRLTVT.

This clonotype was detected ten times or more. This chain connects TRBV5-1 to TRBJ2-2; D is perhaps TRBD2 (5 bases). V lost 4 bases to trimming and J lost 0 bases, with 13 bases between them. The CDR3 is made up of 16 amino acids. The germline V gene encodes CDR1 SGHRS and CDR2 YFSETQ. The CDR3 region is CASSKMSGSNTGELFF. Here the CDR3 DNA reads TGCGCCAGCAGCAAGATGTCGGGGTCGAACACCGGGGAGCTGTTTTTT. The full variable domain, completed using reference TRBV5-1 and TRBJ2-2, is KAGVTQTPRYLIKTRGQQVTLSCSPISGHRSVSWYQQTPGQGLQFLFEYFSETQRNKGNFPGRFSGRQFSNSRSEMNVSTLELGDSALYLCASSKMSGSNTGELFFGEGSRLTVL.

In its sample, this clonotype was seen many times. V usage is TRBV20-1 and J usage is TRBJ1-2, with D perhaps TRBD1 (6 bases). CDR3 length: 14 residues. Germline V lookup: CDR1 DFQATT, CDR2 SNEGSKA (reference sequence). V lost 4 bases and J lost 4, with 16 bases in between. The CDR3 DNA sequence: TGCAGTGCTACACCGGGGGCAGGCCCCTATGGCTACACCTTC. This codes for CSATPGAGPYGYTF.

This clonotype has more than one count but fewer than ten. The chain is built from TRBV4-3 and TRBJ2-3; D ambiguous. Trimming removed 1 base at V and 1 base at J, with 9 bases between. Germline V gives CDR1 LGHNA, CDR2 YSLEER. The CDR3 runs 15 residues. The CDR3 loop is CASSQAWVGTDTQYF. The CDR3 DNA sequence: TGCGCCAGCAGCCAAGCCTGGGTCGGCACAGATACGCAGTATTTT.

This clonotype was counted ten times or more. The V and J genes are TRBV6-1 and TRBJ2-2; unclear D gene. Trimming stripped 6 bases from V and 4 bases from J, with 9 bases between. The germline gives CDR1 MNHNS, CDR2 SASEGT. This CDR3 has 13 amino acids. The DNA of the CDR3 is TGTGCCAGCAGGGTTCGAGGCACCGGGGAGCTGTTTTTT. Its protein product is CASRVRGTGELFF.

This clonotype was seen many times. The rearrangement links TRBV28 to TRBJ1-5; D not certain. CDR1 is MDHEN and CDR2 is SYDVKM in the germline V gene. V lost 3 bases, J lost 7 bases, and 10 bases lay in between. The CDR3 covers 13 residues. CDR3 residues: CASSFTDSQPQHF. The CDR3 nucleotides are TGTGCCAGCAGTTTCACGGATAGCCAGCCCCAGCATTTT.

This clonotype came up many times. The chain links TRBV20-1 to TRBJ1-6; TRBD1 is a possible D gene (6 bases). V dropped 0 bases and J dropped 0 bases, with 21 bases sitting between them. The CDR3 covers 20 residues. CDR1 and CDR2 (germline): DFQATT, SNEGSKA (reference sequence). Here the CDR3 DNA reads TGCAGTGCTAGAGAACGGGCCACGAGGGGACAAAGCTCCTATAATTCACCCCTCCACTTT. It codes for CSARERATRGQSSYNSPLHF.

This clonotype was detected ten times or more. The chain links TRBV6-2 or TRBV6-3 to TRBJ2-2, with D hard to call. Germline assignment: CDR1 MNHEY and CDR2 SVGEGT. V dropped 1 base and J dropped 6 bases, with 15 bases sitting between them. This CDR3 comprises 16 residues. The CDR3 reads CASSYWRSLMPGELFF. The CDR3, as DNA: TGTGCCAGCAGTTACTGGCGGAGCCTGATGCCCGGGGAGCTGTTTTTT.

There are many counts of this clonotype. One junction end does not reproduce the germline sequence, and a read error may be involved. V and J are TRBV27 and TRBJ2-2; D unclear. The CDR3 extends over 14 amino acids. Per germline, CDR1 MNHEY and CDR2 SMNVEV (reference sequence). CDR3 in amino acids: CVSSLGMNTGELFF. CDR3 in DNA: TGTGTCAGCAGTTTAGGCATGAACACCGGGGAGCTGTTTTTT.

This clonotype was seen a handful of times. The genes are TRBV5-1 and TRBJ1-1, with TRBD1 as a possible D gene (5 bases). The V and J ends lost 2 bases and 4 bases respectively, with 12 bases between them. CDR1 is SGHRS and CDR2 is YFSETQ in the germline V gene. CDR3 length: 14 amino acids. The CDR3 DNA follows: TGCGCCAGCAGCTTTAGGGGTATCGGCACTGAAGCTTTCTTT. It yields the protein CASSFRGIGTEAFF.

This clonotype was recorded at least ten times. The gene calls are TRBV6-2 or TRBV6-3 and TRBJ2-3; D call uncertain. V was clipped by 4 bases and J by 1 base, with 6 bases between them. Per the germline V gene, CDR1 is MNHEY and CDR2 is SVGEGT. This CDR3 region has 13 residues. CDR3 in DNA: TGTGCCAGCAGTTTGCACGGCACAGATACGCAGTATTTT. Protein: CASSLHGTDTQYF.

This clonotype showed up many times. The V call is TRBV12-3 or TRBV12-4, the J call TRBJ1-5; D gene unclear. V was clipped by 3 bases and J by 6 bases, with 3 bases between them. The CDR3 sequence is 11 residues long. The CDR3 region has the DNA TGTGCCAGCAGTTTGTCTCAGCCCCAGCATTTT. This codes for CASSLSQPQHF.

About this clonotype itself: A much larger clone differs by one base, so this may be a read error. The J gene is TRBJ2-5, the V gene TRBV7-3, with D perhaps matching TRBD2 (6 bases). Trimming removed 3 bases at V and 5 bases at J, with 19 bases between. From germline, CDR1 is SGHTA and CDR2 FQGTGA. CDR3 length: 16 residues. The CDR3, as DNA: TGTGCCAGCAGCTTTAACGGCCGCGGAGGGAGTGAGACCCAGTACTTC. Protein sequence: CASSFNGRGGSETQYF.

This clonotype occurred many times. The rearrangement links TRBV7-9 to TRBJ2-7, with TRBD1 as a possible D gene (5 bases). CDR1 SEHNR and CDR2 FQNEAQ come from the germline V gene (reference sequence). The CDR3 covers 13 residues. Between the trimmed V and J ends, which lost 6 bases and 6 bases, there was a span of 15 bases. In nucleotides, the CDR3 is TGTGCCAGCAGGACGACAGAAACAACCGAGCAGTACTTC. It is translated as CASRTTETTEQYF. The full variable domain, in which reference TRBV7-9 and TRBJ2-7 provide the parts outside the CDR3, is DTGVSQNPRHKITKRGQNVTFRCDPISEHNRLYWYRQTLGQGPEFLTYFQNEAQLEKSRLLSDRFSAERPKGSFSTLEIQRTEQGDSAMYLCASRTTETTEQYFGPGTRLTVT.